These T cell receptor beta chains were read from a single sample in a study of cytomegalovirus exposure and HLA in healthy donors. The table came from immunoSEQ multiplex PCR; TCRdb's copy has only in-frame clones and leaves some out. The sample carries about 160,000 clones, around 92% recorded once. The source material was PBMCs. These receptor sequences come from a man aged 18 to 29 in good health and CMV-seropositive. Both conserved end residues are part of each CDR3. Each record gives: D gene, clone size, J gene, V gene, CDR3 protein, CDR3 DNA. A D gene is named only where the DNA matches it firmly. Some rows have no size entry. The others give once, few or many, or a class for an expanded clone.

NA | NA | TRBJ2-3 | TRBV10-3 | CAIQGPSNTDTQYF | TGTGCCATCCAGGGGCCCTCTAACACAGATACGCAGTATTTT
NA | NA | TRBJ2-1 | TRBV29-1 | CSVVGAGVYNEQFF | TGCAGCGTTGTGGGTGCGGGCGTTTACAATGAGCAGTTCTTC
TRBD2 | NA | TRBJ2-1 | TRBV5-1 | CASSSSTSGAYNEQFF | TGCGCCAGCAGCTCCTCTACTAGCGGCGCCTACAATGAGCAGTTCTTC
NA | NA | TRBJ2-7 | TRBV11-2 | CASSLTQGISEQYF | TGTGCCAGCAGCTTAACACAGGGCATCAGCGAGCAGTACTTC
NA | few | TRBJ2-3 | TRBV5-8 | CASSLAALAVPQDTQYF | TGTGCCAGCAGCTTGGCCGCGTTAGCGGTGCCCCAAGATACGCAGTATTTT
NA | NA | TRBJ2-3 | TRBV2 | CASSGQVGPTDTQYF | TGTGCCAGCAGTGGTCAGGTGGGCCCCACAGATACGCAGTATTTT
NA | NA | TRBJ2-3 | TRBV7-9 | CASSLRQGNLYTDTQYF | TGTGCCAGCAGCTTACGGCAGGGGAACCTCTACACAGATACGCAGTATTTT
NA | few | TRBJ2-1 | TRBV4-2 | CASSQDAARDNYNEQFF | TGTGCCAGCAGCCAAGATGCGGCGCGGGATAACTACAATGAGCAGTTCTTC
TRBD1 | NA | TRBJ1-5 | TRBV7-9 | CASSSYPGQGDWGNQPQHF | TGTGCCAGCAGCTCATATCCGGGACAGGGGGATTGGGGCAATCAGCCCCAGCATTTT
TRBD1 | NA | TRBJ2-7 | TRBV29-1 | CSADLGTGSNEQYF | TGCAGCGCAGACCTGGGGACAGGGTCGAACGAGCAGTACTTC
TRBD1 | NA | TRBJ2-5 | TRBV28 | CASSIVGATGLSQETQYF | TGTGCCAGCAGTATCGTCGGAGCGACAGGGCTATCTCAAGAGACCCAGTACTTC
TRBD1 | NA | TRBJ2-7 | TRBV25-1 | CASSEFKGALDEQYF | TGTGCCAGCAGTGAATTCAAGGGGGCCCTTGACGAGCAGTACTTC
TRBD2 | NA | TRBJ2-5 | TRBV18 | CASSLGTSEETQYF | TGTGCCAGCTCCCTCGGGACTAGTGAAGAGACCCAGTACTTC
TRBD2 | NA | TRBJ2-1 | TRBV7-7 | CASSLSGGEQFF | TGTGCTAGCAGCTTATCGGGGGGTGAGCAGTTCTTC
TRBD1 | NA | TRBJ2-7 | TRBV7-9 | CASSYDRVFYEQYF | TGTGCCAGCAGCTACGACAGGGTTTTCTACGAGCAGTACTTC
TRBD1 | NA | TRBJ1-5 | TRBV18 | CASSLTGTGGNQPQHF | TGTGCCAGCTCACTAACCGGGACAGGGGGCAATCAGCCCCAGCATTTT
NA | NA | TRBJ2-3 | TRBV28 | CASRTGLRGADTQYF | TGTGCCAGCAGGACGGGACTCCGAGGGGCAGATACGCAGTATTTT
NA | NA | TRBJ1-2 | TRBV21-1 | CASSTSGQENNGYTF | TGTGCCAGCAGCACCTCCGGACAGGAGAATAATGGCTACACCTTC
NA | NA | TRBJ2-7 | TRBV5-1 | CASSFPGAHEQYF | TGCGCCAGCAGCTTTCCAGGGGCGCACGAGCAGTACTTC
NA | NA | TRBJ2-2 | TRBV5-1 | CASSLNPVTGELFF | TGCGCCAGCAGCCTAAACCCGGTTACCGGGGAGCTGTTTTTT
TRBD2 | NA | TRBJ2-1 | TRBV19 | CASSTPVLAGGVDNEQFF | TGTGCCAGTAGTACACCAGTTCTAGCGGGAGGGGTAGACAATGAGCAGTTCTTC
TRBD1 | NA | TRBJ2-7 | TRBV27 | CASRRDRGTPYYEQYF | TGTGCCAGCAGACGGGACAGGGGAACACCTTATTACGAGCAGTACTTC
TRBD2 | NA | TRBJ2-1 | TRBV5-1 | CASSPGLAGGPYNEQFF | TGCGCCAGCAGCCCAGGACTAGCGGGAGGGCCCTACAATGAGCAGTTCTTC
NA | NA | TRBJ2-7 | TRBV5-5 | CASSSGLQPYEQYF | TGTGCCAGCAGCTCGGGACTTCAGCCCTACGAGCAGTACTTC
TRBD1 | NA | TRBJ2-1 | TRBV4-1 | CASSQRTGAGEQFF | TGCGCCAGCAGCCAACGGACAGGGGCCGGTGAGCAGTTCTTC
TRBD1 | NA | TRBJ2-7 | TRBV28 | CASSDRDRVPYEQYF | TGTGCCAGCAGTGACCGGGACAGGGTCCCCTACGAGCAGTACTTC
NA | NA | TRBJ1-2 | TRBV28 | CASSWQGFDGYTF | TGTGCCAGCAGCTGGCAGGGTTTCGATGGCTACACCTTC
TRBD2 | once | TRBJ2-7 | TRBV4-1 | CASSQNLAGVDEQYF | TGCGCCAGCAGCCAGAACCTAGCGGGAGTGGACGAGCAGTACTTC
TRBD2 | once | TRBJ2-7 | TRBV5-4 | CASSGGSSPYEQYF | TGTGCCAGCAGCGGCGGGAGCTCCCCCTACGAGCAGTACTTC
TRBD2 | NA | TRBJ2-3 | TRBV5-6 | CASSLVLADYPSTDTQYF | TGTGCCAGCAGCTTGGTCCTAGCGGACTACCCTAGCACAGATACGCAGTATTTT
TRBD1 | NA | TRBJ1-1 | TRBV19 | CASSISGQNRNTEAFF | TGTGCCAGTAGTATATCGGGACAGAATAGGAACACTGAAGCTTTCTTT